The rows below give T cell receptor beta chains drawn from one sample of a study of a mutant IDH1 vaccine in newly diagnosed glioma. Clones were sequenced by immunoSEQ multiplex PCR, and TCRdb holds only the in-frame ones, with some missing. This repertoire shows 80,000 to 100,000 clones, around 80% found once; its top ten account for less than 8.5%. Sequences were derived from PBMCs, sampled from a glioma patient treated with radiotherapy, temozolomide or both. The origin of the receptors is a man aged 40-49 years with glioma. Each CDR3 is given with its conserved first and last residue. A D gene is named only where the DNA matches it firmly. The listing skips clone size in some rows; elsewhere it reads once, few, many or a size class.

size | J | V | D | CDR3 | DNA
NA | TRBJ2-3 | TRBV5-5 | TRBD1 | CASRRTGLPDTQYF | TGTGCCAGCAGGAGGACAGGGTTGCCAGATACGCAGTATTTT
NA | TRBJ1-4 | TRBV27 | NA | CASSPSVGKLFF | TGTGCCAGCAGCCCATCTGTGGGAAAACTGTTTTTT
few | TRBJ1-1 | TRBV9 | NA | CASSVGPLGNTEAFF | TGTGCCAGCAGCGTTGGGCCCCTCGGGAACACTGAAGCTTTCTTT
NA | TRBJ2-2 | TRBV6-1 | NA | CASNTMLGTGELFF | TGTGCCAGCAATACAATGCTCGGGACCGGGGAGCTGTTTTTT
NA | TRBJ1-4 | TRBV7-9 | NA | CASSLPSPNEKLFF | TGTGCCAGCAGCTTACCCAGCCCTAATGAAAAACTGTTTTTT
NA | TRBJ1-4 | TRBV16 | TRBD1 | CASSPDRVEKLFF | TGTGCCAGCAGTCCGGACAGGGTGGAAAAACTGTTTTTT
NA | TRBJ2-6 | TRBV18 | TRBD1 | CASSPAYGTGGRGANVLTF | TGTGCCAGCTCACCAGCGTACGGGACAGGGGGCCGTGGGGCCAACGTCCTGACTTTC
once | TRBJ2-3 | TRBV7-9 | NA | CASSLETETDTQYF | TGTGCCAGCAGCTTAGAGACGGAGACAGATACGCAGTATTTT
few | TRBJ2-5 | TRBV19 | NA | CASSIDRRGTETQYF | TGTGCCAGTAGTATAGATCGACGGGGGACGGAGACCCAGTACTTC
NA | TRBJ2-7 | TRBV5-1 | TRBD2 | CASSLGLAGAPPNYEQYF | TGCGCCAGCAGCTTGGGTCTAGCGGGAGCCCCCCCGAACTACGAGCAGTACTTC
NA | TRBJ2-6 | TRBV9 | NA | CASSPRGQTLSGANVLTF | TGTGCCAGCAGCCCACGAGGACAGACCCTCTCTGGGGCCAACGTCCTGACTTTC
once | TRBJ1-1 | TRBV15 | NA | CATSSGVGRVEAFF | TGTGCCACCAGCAGTGGCGTCGGGAGGGTAGAAGCTTTCTTT
NA | TRBJ2-7 | TRBV15 | NA | CATSRDYSRLGGADEQYF | TGTGCCACCAGCAGAGATTATTCAAGGCTAGGGGGGGCCGACGAGCAGTACTTC
NA | TRBJ2-2 | TRBV5-1 | NA | CASSHGSKVNTGELFF | TGCGCCAGCAGCCACGGCAGTAAGGTCAACACCGGGGAGCTGTTTTTT
once | TRBJ2-5 | TRBV7-9 | NA | CASSPGGGGVIETQYF | TGTGCCAGCAGCCCGGGAGGCGGGGGCGTGATCGAGACCCAGTACTTC
NA | TRBJ2-3 | TRBV7-2 | TRBD1 | CASSFRGTAQYF | TGTGCCAGCAGCTTCAGGGGGACCGCGCAGTATTTT
NA | TRBJ2-5 | TRBV29-1 | NA | CSVGLAAQETQYF | TGCAGCGTTGGTTTGGCGGCCCAAGAGACCCAGTACTTC
once | TRBJ2-5 | TRBV27 | NA | CASTRSGQETQYF | TGTGCCAGCACCAGGTCGGGCCAAGAGACCCAGTACTTC
many | TRBJ1-1 | TRBV6-5 | TRBD1 | CASSYRQAGGMEAFF | TGTGCCAGCAGTTACCGACAGGCAGGGGGCATGGAAGCTTTCTTT
NA | TRBJ2-7 | TRBV5-1 | NA | CASSRVGGQGEQYF | TGCGCCAGCAGCCGCGTAGGGGGGCAAGGCGAGCAGTACTTC
NA | TRBJ2-2 | TRBV4-3 | NA | CASSQEVQGGGELFF | TGCGCCAGCAGCCAAGAGGTACAGGGCGGCGGGGAGCTGTTTTTT
NA | TRBJ1-3 | TRBV18 | TRBD1 | CASSPKSGTDTIYF | TGTGCCAGCTCACCAAAGTCAGGGACAGACACCATATATTTT
NA | TRBJ2-2 | TRBV4-1 | NA | CASSPPIVTGNTGELFF | TGCGCCAGCAGCCCACCTATCGTTACGGGAAACACCGGGGAGCTGTTTTTT
NA | TRBJ1-1 | TRBV19 | TRBD1 | CASSTPRDRLNTEAFF | TGTGCCAGTAGTACCCCCCGGGACAGGCTGAACACTGAAGCTTTCTTT
NA | TRBJ1-2 | TRBV19 | NA | CASSIPYGYTF | TGTGCCAGTAGTATACCTTATGGCTACACCTTC
NA | TRBJ2-7 | TRBV30 | NA | CAWSNRGNYEQYF | TGTGCCTGGAGTAATAGGGGTAACTACGAGCAGTACTTC